This passage covers 17 T cell receptor beta chains from one sample sequenced in a study of shared clonotypes between healthy human individuals. Sequenced by immunoSEQ multiplex PCR; TCRdb stores in-frame clones only, minus some. Found here are roughly 2.6 million clones, 90% to 95% of them singletons; the top ten hold more than 0.12%. The sequenced sample was naive CD4+ T cells sorted from blood. This sample's subset: CD45RA+ positively selected. All receptors come from a man between 18 and 35 years old in good health.

The J gene is TRBJ2-5, the V gene TRBV18; TRBD2 aligns across 13 bases. Trimming at V came to 3 bases and at J to 5 bases, leaving 3 bases not matched to a gene. Germline CDR1 and CDR2: KGHSH and LQKENI. The CDR3 length is 15 residues. CDR3 nucleotides: TGTGCCAGCTCACCCCAGACTAGCGGGAGGGAGACCCAGTACTTC. Its protein product is CASSPQTSGRETQYF.

The J gene is TRBJ1-1, the V gene TRBV6-1; the D is unclear. Trimming removed 6 bases at V and 6 bases at J, with 20 bases between. Germline V gene data show CDR1 as MNHNS and CDR2 as SASEGT. The CDR3 runs 15 residues. This CDR3 is CASSRTSSGYAEAFF. As DNA, the CDR3 is TGTGCCAGCAGCCGAACCTCAAGCGGGTATGCTGAAGCTTTCTTT.

This chain uses TRBV4-1 with TRBJ2-1; 12 positions match TRBD2. Germline loops: CDR1 MGHRA, CDR2 YSYEKL. The CDR3 is made up of 17 amino acids. V was clipped by 1 base and J by 7 bases; unmatched bases: 8. The CDR3 loop reads CASSQAPLAGGGNEQFF. Written as DNA, the CDR3 is TGCGCCAGCAGCCAAGCCCCTCTAGCGGGAGGGGGGAATGAGCAGTTCTTC.

This chain uses TRBV13 with TRBJ2-7; 7 nucleotides align to TRBD2. In germline, CDR1 is PRHDT, CDR2 FYEKMQ (reference sequence). Trimming cost V 5 bases and J 5 bases; bases outside gene matches: 12. CDR3 length: 15 amino acids. CDR3 amino acids: CASSHGGRSADEQYF. CDR3 coding DNA: TGTGCCAGCAGCCATGGCGGGAGATCGGCAGACGAGCAGTACTTC.

V usage is TRBV2 and J usage is TRBJ2-1; tentatively, D is TRBD2 (5 bases). From germline, CDR1 is SNHLY and CDR2 FYNNEI. The CDR3 runs to 13 residues. V was clipped by 7 bases and J by 4 bases, with 11 bases between them. The CDR3 DNA sequence: TGTGCCAGCAACTCGGACTGGTACAATGAGCAGTTCTTC. It is translated as CASNSDWYNEQFF. The full variable domain, its missing parts supplied by reference TRBV2 and TRBJ2-1, is EPEVTQTPSHQVTQMGQEVILRCVPISNHLYFYWYRQILGQKVEFLVSFYNNEISEKSEIFDDQFSVERPDGSNFTLKIRSTKLEDSAMYFCASNSDWYNEQFFGPGTRLTVL.

The gene calls are TRBV6-1 and TRBJ2-5; D is ambiguous. The length of the CDR3 is 14 residues. CDR1 and CDR2 (germline): MNHNS, SASEGT. Trimming pared 1 base from V and 7 bases from J, leaving 13 bases between. The CDR3 is CASSEGLERGTQYF. DNA for the CDR3: TGTGCCAGCAGTGAAGGTTTAGAGCGAGGGACCCAGTACTTC.

CDR3 loop: CSAIEGTQYF. The CDR3 nucleotides read TGCAGTGCGATAGAAGGTACGCAGTATTTT. This chain uses TRBV20-1 with TRBJ2-3; D call uncertain. The CDR3 covers 10 residues. Trimming removed 6 bases from V and 8 bases from J, with 9 bases in between. The germline V gene encodes CDR1 DFQATT and CDR2 SNEGSKA (reference sequence).

This clone has just one count. The rearrangement links TRBV5-6 to TRBJ1-2; D gene unclear. This CDR3 has 13 amino acids. V was clipped by 4 bases and J by 1 base, with 8 bases between them. In germline, CDR1 is SGHDT, CDR2 YYEEEE. CDR3 region: CASSPRVNYGYTF. CDR3 bases: TGTGCCAGCAGCCCGAGGGTTAACTATGGCTACACCTTC.

The J gene is TRBJ2-3, the V gene TRBV7-3; a weak D match, TRBD2 (5 bases). CDR3 length: 16 amino acids. V lost 5 bases to trimming and J lost 3 bases, with 18 bases between them. In germline, CDR1 is SGHTA, CDR2 FQGTGA. CDR3 residues: CASSLGIPGKTDTQYF. Here the CDR3 DNA reads TGTGCCAGCAGCCTCGGGATACCTGGCAAGACAGATACGCAGTATTTT.

J is TRBJ2-7 and V is TRBV27, with 7 bases identical to TRBD2. The germline V gene encodes CDR1 MNHEY and CDR2 SMNVEV (reference sequence). The CDR3 loop spans 12 amino acids. In DNA, the CDR3 is TGTGTCTCAGGGAGGGGTTCCTACGAGCAGTACTTC. It translates to CVSGRGSYEQYF.

The chain combines TRBV6-5 with TRBJ1-3, with 8 bases identical to TRBD1. V was clipped by 6 bases and J by 2 bases; unmatched bases: 6. The CDR3 is made up of 15 amino acids. Germline values: CDR1 MNHEY, CDR2 SVGAGI. The CDR3 loop reads CASSSQGAPGNTIYF. As DNA, the CDR3 is TGTGCCAGCAGCAGCCAGGGGGCCCCTGGAAACACCATATATTTT.

The chain recombines TRBV30 with TRBJ1-5, with 10 bases fitting TRBD1. The CDR3 contains 15 residues. Trimming took 3 bases from V and 1 from J; bases not matched to a gene: 3. Germline loops: CDR1 GTSNPN, CDR2 SVGIG (reference sequence). The CDR3 region has the DNA TGTGCCTGGAGCGGACAGGGGGTAAGCAATCAGCCCCAGCATTTT. Residues: CAWSGQGVSNQPQHF.

The chain links TRBV18 to TRBJ2-5; 8 bases align to TRBD2. The CDR3 length is 14 residues. Trimming cost V 3 bases and J 5 bases; bases outside gene matches: 5. From germline, CDR1 is KGHSH and CDR2 LQKENI. The CDR3 sequence is CASSPGLVRETQYF. CDR3 coding DNA: TGTGCCAGCTCACCGGGACTAGTAAGGGAGACCCAGTACTTC.

V and J are TRBV10-2 and TRBJ1-4, with 7 bases lining up with TRBD1. Germline lookup yields CDR1 WSHSY and CDR2 SAAADI. The CDR3 consists of 15 residues. J was trimmed by 5 bases and V by 7 bases; bases with no gene match: 10. CDR3 amino acids: CASTDRDAGNEKLFF. CDR3 DNA sequence: TGCGCCAGCACCGACAGGGACGCGGGGAATGAAAAACTGTTTTTT.

The V and J genes are TRBV18 and TRBJ1-6, with 7 bases that match TRBD1. Germline CDR1 KGHSH, CDR2 LQKENI. J lost 9 bases, V lost 3 bases, and 5 bases had no gene match. This CDR3 spans 14 amino acids. The CDR3 loop reads CASSPGQAVSPLHF. Written as DNA, the CDR3 is TGTGCCAGCTCACCCGGACAGGCGGTTTCACCCCTCCACTTT.

This chain joins TRBV9 and TRBJ2-1; 10 nucleotides match TRBD2. In germline, CDR1 is SGDLS, CDR2 YYNGEE. V trimming: 4 bases; J trimming: 7 bases; junction bases outside the gene matches: 11. The CDR3 runs to 16 residues. CDR3 region: CASSTLAGDFRNEQFF. The CDR3 DNA follows: TGTGCCAGCAGCACTCTAGCGGGGGACTTTAGGAATGAGCAGTTCTTC. Using reference TRBV9 and TRBJ2-1 for the parts outside the CDR3, the full variable domain is DSGVTQTPKHLITATGQRVTLRCSPRSGDLSVYWYQQSLDQGLQFLIQYYNGEERAKGNILERFSAQQFPDLHSELNLSSLELGDSALYFCASSTLAGDFRNEQFFGPGTRLTVL.

This chain uses TRBV4-1 with TRBJ2-2, with 7 bases that match TRBD1. The length of the CDR3 is 17 residues. Per germline, CDR1 MGHRA and CDR2 YSYEKL. V trimming: 2 bases; J trimming: 0 bases; junction bases outside the gene matches: 6. CDR3 coding DNA: TGCGCCAGCAGCCAACCTGACAGGGACGCGAACACCGGGGAGCTGTTTTTT. Translating it yields CASSQPDRDANTGELFF.